The present TCR beta chain was sequenced within a study of graft-versus-host responses after intestinal transplantation. Study background: Isolated intestinal, liver-intestinal, or multivisceral transplants had been given to the recipients. Uniformly, recipients were administered anti-thymocyte globulin induction with subsequent tacrolimus and steroids for approximately three years. Study-level results: Recipient marrow contained GvH clones, some of which appeared first in ileum or blood. Peak GvH clone levels in circulation were associated with early post-transplant HvG declines.

The CDR3 is 15 residues long. V lost 1 base and J 5 bases, leaving 13 bases between the germline ends. Germline CDR1 reads SGDLS; CDR2 reads YYNGEE. Of note for this clone: Its specificity is unknown.

Clones were sequenced by immunoSEQ multiplex PCR, and TCRdb holds only the in-frame ones, with some missing. The sample consists of just under 90,000 clones, 75% to 90% of them appearing once. V and J are TRBV9 and TRBJ1-5, with D perhaps matching TRBD1 (5 bases). This receptor was taken from a human donor who received an intestinal transplant. This specimen was unstimulated CD8+ T cells sorted from spleen or lymph node cells, taken before intestinal transplant. The CDR3 DNA reads TGTGCCAGCAGCGTATGGGACGGACGGGATCAGCCCCAGCATTTT. Encoded protein: CASSVWDGRDQPQHF.